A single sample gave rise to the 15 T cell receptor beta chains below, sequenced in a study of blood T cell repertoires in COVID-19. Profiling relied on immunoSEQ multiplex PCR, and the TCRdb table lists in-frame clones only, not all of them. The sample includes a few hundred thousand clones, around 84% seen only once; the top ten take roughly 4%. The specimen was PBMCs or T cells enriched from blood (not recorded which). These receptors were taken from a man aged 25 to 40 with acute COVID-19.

The CDR3 DNA sequence: TGTGCCAGCAGTTTAGCGGGACTCTCCAATCAGCCCCAGCATTTT. Amino acid sequence: CASSLAGLSNQPQHF. The chain combines TRBV27 with TRBJ1-5, with D perhaps matching TRBD1 (5 bases). Germline V gene lookup returns CDR1 MNHEY and CDR2 SMNVEV (reference sequence). CDR3 length: 15 residues. V was trimmed by 2 bases and J by 3 bases, leaving 11 bases between them.

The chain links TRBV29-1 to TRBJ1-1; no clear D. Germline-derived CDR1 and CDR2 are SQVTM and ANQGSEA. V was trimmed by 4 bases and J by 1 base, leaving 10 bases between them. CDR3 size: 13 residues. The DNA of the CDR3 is TGCAGCGTTGGTGAAGCAAAGAACACTGAAGCTTTCTTT. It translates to CSVGEAKNTEAFF.

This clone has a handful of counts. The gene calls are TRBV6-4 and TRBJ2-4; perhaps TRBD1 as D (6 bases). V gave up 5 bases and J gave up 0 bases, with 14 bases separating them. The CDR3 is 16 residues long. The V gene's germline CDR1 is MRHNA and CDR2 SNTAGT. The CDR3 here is CASSPMGTLAKNIQYF. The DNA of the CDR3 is TGTGCCAGCAGTCCTATGGGGACATTAGCCAAAAACATTCAGTACTTC.

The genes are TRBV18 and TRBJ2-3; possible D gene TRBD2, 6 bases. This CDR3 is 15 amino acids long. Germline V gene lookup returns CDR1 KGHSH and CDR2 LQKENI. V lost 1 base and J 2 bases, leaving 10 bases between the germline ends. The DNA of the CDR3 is TGTGCCAGCTCACCACTAGCGGACGACACAGATACGCAGTATTTT. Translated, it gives CASSPLADDTDTQYF.

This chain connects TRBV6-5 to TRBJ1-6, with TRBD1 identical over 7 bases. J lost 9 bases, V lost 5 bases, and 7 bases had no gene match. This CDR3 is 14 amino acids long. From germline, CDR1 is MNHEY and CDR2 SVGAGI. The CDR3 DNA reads TGTGCCAGCAGTCGGGACAGTTACGTTTCACCCCTCCACTTT. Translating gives CASSRDSYVSPLHF.

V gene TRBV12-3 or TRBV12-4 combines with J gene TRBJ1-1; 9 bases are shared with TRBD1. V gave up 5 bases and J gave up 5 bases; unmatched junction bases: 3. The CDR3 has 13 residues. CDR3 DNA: TGTGCCAGCAGTGGGACAGGGAGAACTGAAGCTTTCTTT. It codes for CASSGTGRTEAFF.

For the CDR3, the DNA is TGTGCCAGCAGCGGCGGCTCCCGACTAGTCAATGAGCAGTTCTTC. It encodes CASSGGSRLVNEQFF. This chain uses TRBV11-2 with TRBJ2-1, with TRBD2 as a possible D gene (6 bases). Trimming shortened V by 5 bases and J by 6 bases, and 17 bases separated the two germline ends. The CDR3 runs to 15 residues. CDR1 is SGHAT, CDR2 FQNNGV, per germline.

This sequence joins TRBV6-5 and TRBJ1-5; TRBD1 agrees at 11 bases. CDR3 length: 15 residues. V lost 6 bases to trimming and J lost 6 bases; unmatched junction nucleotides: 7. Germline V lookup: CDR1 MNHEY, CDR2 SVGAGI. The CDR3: CASRTGTGGRQPQHF. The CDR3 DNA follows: TGTGCCAGCAGAACCGGGACAGGGGGTCGTCAGCCCCAGCATTTT.

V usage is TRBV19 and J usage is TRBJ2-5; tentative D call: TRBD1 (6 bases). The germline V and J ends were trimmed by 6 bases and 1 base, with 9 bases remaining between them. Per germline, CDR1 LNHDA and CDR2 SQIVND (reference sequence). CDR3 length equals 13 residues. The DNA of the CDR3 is TGTGCCAGTAGAACAGGGTCCCAAGAGACCCAGTACTTC. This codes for CASRTGSQETQYF.

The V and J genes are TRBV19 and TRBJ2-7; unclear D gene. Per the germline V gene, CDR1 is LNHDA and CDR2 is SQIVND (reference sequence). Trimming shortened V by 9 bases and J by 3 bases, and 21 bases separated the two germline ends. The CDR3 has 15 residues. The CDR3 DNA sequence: TGTGCCAGCAGCCCCCCGTTGGCGGCTATCTACGAGCAGTACGTC. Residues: CASSPPLAAIYEQYV.

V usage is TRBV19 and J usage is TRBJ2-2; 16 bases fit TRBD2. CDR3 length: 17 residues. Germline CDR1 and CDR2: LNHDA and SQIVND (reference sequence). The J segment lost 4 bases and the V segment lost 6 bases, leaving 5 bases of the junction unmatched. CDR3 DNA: TGTGCCAGTAGGACCGGGACTAGCGGGAGGGTCACCGGGGAGCTGTTTTTT. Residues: CASRTGTSGRVTGELFF.

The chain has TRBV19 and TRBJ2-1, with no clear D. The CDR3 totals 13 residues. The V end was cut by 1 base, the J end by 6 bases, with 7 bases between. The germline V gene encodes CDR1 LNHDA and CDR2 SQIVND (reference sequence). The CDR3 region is CASSIGGGNEQFF. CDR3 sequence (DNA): TGTGCCAGTAGTATAGGCGGTGGCAATGAGCAGTTCTTC. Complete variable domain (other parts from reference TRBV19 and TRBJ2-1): DGGITQSPKYLFRKEGQNVTLSCEQNLNHDAMYWYRQDPGQGLRLIYYSQIVNDFQKGDIAEGYSVSREKKESFPLTVTSAQKNPTAFYLCASSIGGGNEQFFGPGTRLTVL.

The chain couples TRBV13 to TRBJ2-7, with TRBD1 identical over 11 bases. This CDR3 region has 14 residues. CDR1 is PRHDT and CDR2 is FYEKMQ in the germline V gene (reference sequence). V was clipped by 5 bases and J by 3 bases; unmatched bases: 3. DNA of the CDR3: TGTGCCAGCAGCCTTGGGACAGGGGGCTACGAGCAGTACGTC. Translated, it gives CASSLGTGGYEQYV.

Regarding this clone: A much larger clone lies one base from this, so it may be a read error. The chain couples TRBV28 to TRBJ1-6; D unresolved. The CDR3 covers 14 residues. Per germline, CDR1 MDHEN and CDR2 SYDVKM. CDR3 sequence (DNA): TGTGCCAGCAGTTTCTCACAGTCCGATTCACCCCTCTACTTT. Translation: CASSFSQSDSPLYF.

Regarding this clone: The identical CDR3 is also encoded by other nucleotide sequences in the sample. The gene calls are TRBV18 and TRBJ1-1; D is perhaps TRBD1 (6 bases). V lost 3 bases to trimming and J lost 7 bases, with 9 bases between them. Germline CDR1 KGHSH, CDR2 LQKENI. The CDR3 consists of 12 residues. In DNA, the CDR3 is TGTGCCAGCTCACCGGGGGCAGGTGAAGCTTTCTTT. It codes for CASSPGAGEAFF.